These 32 T cell receptor beta chains share one sample of origin, sequenced in a study of blood T cell repertoires in COVID-19. The table came from immunoSEQ multiplex PCR; TCRdb's copy has only in-frame clones and leaves some out. Seen here are about 43,000 clones, about 85% observed once, and the top ten hold about 8.8%. Sequenced: peripheral blood. The receptors were sampled from a woman of 80 years or more with active COVID-19.

The chain employs TRBV5-8 and TRBJ2-1, with a tentative D call TRBD1 (5 bases). V was pared by 0 bases and J by 2 bases, with 15 bases between. Germline-derived CDR1 and CDR2 are SGHTS and YDEGEE. The CDR3 length is 17 residues. The CDR3 is CASSLAWGRQAYNEQFF. CDR3 sequence (DNA): TGTGCCAGCAGCTTGGCCTGGGGCAGGCAAGCCTACAATGAGCAGTTCTTC. The variable domain in full, with the rest retrieved from reference TRBV5-8 and TRBJ2-1, is EAGVTQSPTHLIKTRGQQATLRCSPISGHTSVYWYQQALGLGLQFLLWYDEGEERNRGNFPPRFSGRQFPNYSSELNVNALELEDSALYLCASSLAWGRQAYNEQFFGPGTRLTVL.

J is TRBJ1-1 and V is TRBV12-3 or TRBV12-4; D is perhaps TRBD1 (5 bases). This CDR3 has 13 residues. Trimming removed 1 base at V and 4 bases at J, with 7 bases between. CDR3: CASSLGGGTEAFF. CDR3 DNA sequence: TGTGCCAGCAGTTTAGGGGGGGGCACTGAAGCTTTCTTT.

The chain has TRBV29-1 and TRBJ1-1; D is uncertain. The germline V gene encodes CDR1 SQVTM and CDR2 ANQGSEA. With 3 bases removed from V and 3 bases from J, the gap between germline ends came to 8 bases. The CDR3 is 12 residues long. CDR3 protein: CSVDLTDTEAFF. CDR3 in DNA: TGCAGCGTTGACCTCACAGACACTGAAGCTTTCTTT.

V gene TRBV9 combines with J gene TRBJ2-2; D perhaps matches TRBD1 (5 bases). The germline gives CDR1 SGDLS, CDR2 YYNGEE. This CDR3 comprises 14 residues. The V end lost 2 bases, the J end lost 4 bases, and 9 bases lay between the germline ends. The CDR3 DNA follows: TGTGCCAGCAGCGTCGACAGCTTCACCGGGGAGCTGTTTTTT. As protein: CASSVDSFTGELFF.

The V and J genes are TRBV6-2 or TRBV6-3 and TRBJ2-5; 7 nucleotides align to TRBD1. Germline CDR1 is MNHEY and CDR2 is SVGEGT. After removal of 2 bases from V and 1 base from J, the junction contained 16 bases not matched to a gene. This CDR3 spans 19 amino acids. CDR3: CASSYVLTGIGPLQETQYF. CDR3 nucleotide sequence: TGTGCCAGCAGTTACGTTCTGACAGGGATAGGCCCTCTCCAAGAGACCCAGTACTTC.

Note on this clone: Other DNA sequences in the sample encode the same CDR3. The chain joins TRBV24-1 to TRBJ2-7, with a weak D call TRBD1 (5 bases). Trimming shortened V by 4 bases and J by 2 bases, and 14 bases separated the two germline ends. This CDR3 is 15 amino acids long. From germline, CDR1 is KGHDR and CDR2 SFDVKD. The CDR3 loop reads CATSDPRDRTYEQYF. The DNA of the CDR3 is TGTGCCACCAGTGACCCCCGCGACAGAACCTACGAGCAGTACTTC.

The V gene is TRBV11-2, the J gene TRBJ2-7; tentative D call: TRBD1 (6 bases). Germline CDR1 SGHAT, CDR2 FQNNGV. Deletions cut 2 bases from V and 0 bases from J, with 8 bases between. The length of the CDR3 is 14 residues. The CDR3 is CASSLRTASYEQYF. CDR3 in DNA: TGTGCCAGCAGCTTACGGACAGCCTCCTACGAGCAGTACTTC.

V gene TRBV27 combines with J gene TRBJ2-3; weak D call: TRBD2 (8 bases). Germline CDR1 MNHEY, CDR2 SMNVEV (reference sequence). The CDR3 covers 16 residues. The V gene lost 5 bases and the J gene lost 3 bases, with 18 bases spanning the gap. CDR3 sequence: CASSPGGRGRTDTQYF. DNA for the CDR3: TGTGCCAGCAGTCCGGGGGGGAGGGGGCGGACAGATACGCAGTATTTT.

This chain links TRBV6-2 or TRBV6-3 with TRBJ1-1, with D uncertain. V was cut by 3 bases and J by 6 bases, with 14 bases left in between. CDR1 is MNHEY, CDR2 SVGEGT, per germline. The CDR3 is 14 amino acids. CDR3 residues: CASSYTGTWAEAFF. In nucleotides, the CDR3 is TGTGCCAGCAGTTATACGGGAACGTGGGCTGAAGCTTTCTTT.

This clone was seen only once. The chain has TRBV11-2 and TRBJ1-3; TRBD1 matches at 8 bases. Germline CDR1 is SGHAT and CDR2 is FQNNGV. The CDR3 has 14 residues. After removal of 5 bases from V and 4 bases from J, the junction contained 4 bases not matched to a gene. The CDR3 nucleotides are TGTGCCAGCAGCCCGACAGGGGTAGGAAACACCATATATTTT. This translates into CASSPTGVGNTIYF.

The chain recombines TRBV5-6 with TRBJ1-4, with 8 bases aligning to TRBD1. The length of the CDR3 is 14 residues. J was trimmed by 7 bases and V by 3 bases; bases with no gene match: 5. The V gene's germline CDR1 is SGHDT and CDR2 YYEEEE. CDR3 loop: CASSYQGAGEKLFF. CDR3 nucleotide sequence: TGTGCCAGCAGCTATCAGGGGGCAGGTGAAAAACTGTTTTTT.

The rearrangement uses TRBV12-3 or TRBV12-4 and TRBJ2-7; D gene unclear. This CDR3 has 13 residues. Deletions cut 3 bases from V and 6 bases from J, with 12 bases between. The CDR3 DNA is TGTGCCAGCAGTTTCTCAGGATATGGCGAGCAGTACTTC. Its protein product is CASSFSGYGEQYF.

The chain combines TRBV19 with TRBJ2-2; maybe TRBD1 (5 bases). The CDR3 sequence is 17 residues long. Per germline, CDR1 LNHDA and CDR2 SQIVND (reference sequence). Trimming stripped 5 bases from V and 5 bases from J, with 21 bases between. CDR3 sequence: CASSRVGGQGGTGELFF. DNA for the CDR3: TGTGCCAGTAGTCGGGTTGGTGGTCAGGGCGGAACCGGGGAGCTGTTTTTT.

This clone was detected only once. The rearrangement links TRBV7-8 to TRBJ2-7; 7 bases fit TRBD2. The V segment lost 3 bases and the J segment 7 bases; nucleotides outside the gene matches: 0. Germline CDR1 is SGHVS and CDR2 is FQNEAQ. This CDR3 has 11 residues. The CDR3, as DNA: TGTGCCAGCAGCTTCGGGGGGGAGCAGTACTTC. Amino acid sequence: CASSFGGEQYF.

This clone was counted a single time. The CDR3 protein is CASRLLGQGQETQYF. CDR3 bases: TGTGCCAGCAGGTTACTCGGACAGGGACAAGAGACCCAGTACTTC. The J gene is TRBJ2-5, the V gene TRBV2, with 8 nucleotides matching TRBD1. CDR3 size: 15 residues. V lost 6 bases and J lost 2; bases outside the gene matches: 8. Germline V gene sequence: CDR1 SNHLY, CDR2 FYNNEI.

The chain links TRBV19 to TRBJ2-1, with TRBD2 identical over 15 bases. CDR3 length: 15 amino acids. Trimming removed 4 bases from V and 15 bases from J; junction bases left unmatched: 10. The V gene's germline CDR1 is LNHDA and CDR2 SQIVND (reference sequence). This CDR3 is CASSTPGLAGGGWFF. In DNA form, the CDR3 reads TGTGCCAGTAGTACTCCGGGACTAGCGGGGGGCGGGTGGTTCTTC.

The rearrangement joins TRBV7-2 to TRBJ1-6; TRBD1 aligns across 8 bases. Germline CDR1 reads SGHTA; CDR2 reads FQGNSA. There are 18 residues in the CDR3. Losses at the gene ends were 8 bases for V and 6 bases for J; bases not matched to a gene: 18. The CDR3 reads CASVSGTGNLNGNSPLHF. CDR3 sequence (DNA): TGTGCCAGCGTTTCCGGGACAGGAAACCTGAATGGTAATTCACCCCTCCACTTT.

The genes are TRBV7-8 and TRBJ2-2, with 7 positions matching TRBD2. This CDR3 region has 15 residues. The V gene's germline CDR1 is SGHVS and CDR2 FQNEAQ. J gave up 1 base and V 9 bases, and 8 bases lay outside the gene matches. The CDR3 nucleotides are TGTGCCAGTCGGGGGACTACCCTGAACACCGGGGAGCTGTTTTTT. Translated, it gives CASRGTTLNTGELFF. The variable domain in full, completed from reference TRBV7-8 and TRBJ2-2, reads GAGVSQSPRYKVAKRGQDVALRCDPISGHVSLFWYQQALGQGPEFLTYFQNEAQLDKSGLPSDRFFAERPEGSVSTLKIQRTQQEDSAVYLCASRGTTLNTGELFFGEGSRLTVL.

The V gene is TRBV15, the J gene TRBJ1-1, with 8 bases that match TRBD1. The junction had 13 bases not matched to a gene; V was cut back by 3 bases and J by 7 bases. The CDR3 contains 16 residues. Germline V gene sequence: CDR1 LNHNV, CDR2 YYDKDF (reference sequence). The CDR3 region has the DNA TGTGCCACCAGCAGCGGACAGGGATCGGGCTCGAATGAAGCTTTCTTT. This gives the protein CATSSGQGSGSNEAFF.

This clone was counted a single time. This chain uses TRBV30 with TRBJ2-3; 8 bases map to TRBD1. With V trimmed by 7 bases and J by 2 bases, 5 bases remained unmatched. CDR1 GTSNPN and CDR2 SVGIG come from the germline V gene (reference sequence). The CDR3 runs to 13 residues. The CDR3 reads CASRGLVTDTQYF. CDR3 nucleotide sequence: TGTGCCTCCAGGGGGCTCGTCACAGATACGCAGTATTTT.

This chain joins TRBV6-5 and TRBJ1-5, with D perhaps matching TRBD1 (5 bases). V was pared by 2 bases and J by 4 bases, with 9 bases between. Germline V CDR1 and CDR2: MNHEY, SVGAGI. The CDR3 runs 14 residues. CDR3 protein: CASSYGRQNQPQHF. The CDR3 DNA is TGTGCCAGCAGTTACGGACGACAGAATCAGCCCCAGCATTTT.

The chain links TRBV11-2 to TRBJ1-1; weak D call: TRBD1 (5 bases). Per germline, CDR1 SGHAT and CDR2 FQNNGV. V lost 5 bases, J lost 4 bases, and 29 bases lay in between. This CDR3 region has 19 residues. CDR3 sequence: CASSPLTLWAEQGGTEAFF. The CDR3 DNA sequence: TGTGCCAGCAGCCCGCTAACACTCTGGGCAGAGCAGGGAGGCACTGAAGCTTTCTTT.

The CDR3 bases are TGTGCCAGCAACCAGGGACAGGGGGCGTCCAATGAGCAGTTCTTC. Protein sequence: CASNQGQGASNEQFF. This chain joins TRBV6-5 and TRBJ2-1, with 12 bases aligning to TRBD1. J gave up 6 bases and V 7 bases, and 7 bases lay outside the gene matches. CDR1 is MNHEY and CDR2 is SVGAGI in the germline V gene. This CDR3 comprises 15 residues.

The chain is built from TRBV5-1 and TRBJ2-1, with TRBD2 matching 8 bases. V lost 0 bases, J lost 9 bases, and 5 bases stayed unmatched. This CDR3 comprises 14 residues. CDR1 and CDR2 from the germline V gene are SGHRS and YFSETQ. Here the CDR3 reads CASSLGSGGVEQFF. Here the CDR3 DNA reads TGCGCCAGCAGCTTGGGGTCCGGGGGGGTTGAGCAGTTCTTC.

The chain is built from TRBV6-5 and TRBJ2-3; tentatively, D is TRBD1 (6 bases). CDR1 is MNHEY and CDR2 is SVGAGI in the germline V gene. V gave up 8 bases and J gave up 5 bases, with 11 bases separating them. This CDR3 comprises 12 residues. The CDR3 DNA reads TGTGCCAGCCGCAGGGGAATAGATACGCAGTATTTT. The encoded protein is CASRRGIDTQYF.

Points on this clone: Different DNA sequences within this sample yield the same CDR3. The chain couples TRBV30 to TRBJ1-2, with 9 positions matching TRBD1. V shed 1 base and J 8 bases; nucleotides not matched to a gene: 5. Germline V gene lookup returns CDR1 GTSNPN and CDR2 SVGIG (reference sequence). This CDR3 has 13 amino acids. The CDR3 spells CAWSAQGAGGYTF. The CDR3 DNA sequence: TGTGCCTGGAGTGCACAGGGGGCGGGAGGCTACACCTTC.

This chain links TRBV2 with TRBJ2-3; 8 bases match TRBD2. J gave up 0 bases and V 6 bases, and 11 bases lay outside the gene matches. The germline CDR1 and CDR2 sequences are SNHLY and FYNNEI. CDR3 length: 17 amino acids. The CDR3 is CASSLRGGPLSTDTQYF. In DNA, the CDR3 is TGTGCCAGCAGCCTTCGGGGGGGGCCCCTTAGCACAGATACGCAGTATTTT.

CDR3 in amino acids: CASSTGGGHNSPLHF. CDR3 nucleotides: TGTGCCAGCAGTACGGGGGGGGGACATAATTCACCCCTCCACTTT. The chain couples TRBV5-4 to TRBJ1-6; the D gene is possibly TRBD1 (5 bases). Germline-derived CDR1 and CDR2 are SGHNT and YYREEE (reference sequence). The CDR3 runs 15 residues. Trimming pared 5 bases from V and 5 bases from J, leaving 14 bases between.

The chain recombines TRBV7-2 with TRBJ2-5; 11 nucleotides align to TRBD2. The germline CDR1 and CDR2 sequences are SGHTA and FQGNSA. This CDR3 region has 15 residues. V dropped 5 bases and J dropped 5; count of bases not matched to a gene: 7. This chain's CDR3 is CASSISGGAFETQYF. The CDR3 bases are TGTGCCAGCAGCATTAGCGGGGGGGCCTTTGAGACCCAGTACTTC.

This chain uses TRBV6-5 with TRBJ1-3; tentative D call: TRBD1 (6 bases). V gave up 7 bases and J gave up 4 bases, with 17 bases separating them. This CDR3 spans 15 amino acids. CDR1 and CDR2 (germline): MNHEY, SVGAGI. The CDR3 DNA reads TGTGCCAGCACCCTCGGCGGGGGCTCAGGAAACACCATATATTTT. This encodes CASTLGGGSGNTIYF.

This clone has just one count. The CDR3 coding sequence is TGTGCCAGCAGCTTAGGTGGCGGGTTAGGAGAGACCCAGTACTTC. Translating it yields CASSLGGGLGETQYF. V gene TRBV7-2 combines with J gene TRBJ2-5; a weak D match, TRBD2 (5 bases). This CDR3 is built from 15 residues. The germline V gene has CDR1 SGHTA and CDR2 FQGNSA. Trimming removed 1 base from V and 4 bases from J, with 13 bases in between.

The chain employs TRBV18 and TRBJ2-3; 8 positions agree with TRBD2. The ends lost 1 base at V and 4 bases at J; junction bases unmatched: 4. In germline, CDR1 is KGHSH, CDR2 LQKENI. The length of the CDR3 is 15 residues. CDR3: CASSPRRGVSDTQYF. DNA of the CDR3: TGTGCCAGCTCACCACGGCGGGGGGTCTCAGATACGCAGTATTTT.